Listed below are T cell receptor beta chains from one sample, sequenced in a study of tumor-infiltrating lymphocytes in oesophageal squamous cell carcinoma. TCRdb ran MiXCR on the PCR reads and lists one entry per CDR3 protein. The table records under 20,000 distinct CDR3 sequences, approximately 50% of them present only once. The material sequenced was esophageal tumor tissue. These receptors all come from a male donor with esophageal squamous cell carcinoma. CDR3s include the opening cysteine and the closing phenylalanine or tryptophan. D genes are given only for firm matches. Rows may omit the clone size; those that give it use once, few, many or a size class.

>TRBV11-1|TRBJ2-5|.|.
TGTGCCAGCAGCTTAGGTGTAGCAAAAGAGACCCAGTACTTC
CASSLGVAKETQYF
>TRBV28|TRBJ2-1|.|TRBD1
TGTGCCAGCAGTTTTTCAGGGGGCCGGAGCAATGAGCAGTTCTTC
CASSFSGGRSNEQFF
>TRBV10-2|TRBJ2-7|.|TRBD2
TGCGCCAGCAGTGTCCTAGCGGGAGGGCCCATAAATGAGCAGTACTTC
CASSVLAGGPINEQYF
>TRBV7-3|TRBJ2-3|few|.
TGTGCCAGCAGCGCAGGCGGCACAGATACGCAGTATTTT
CASSAGGTDTQYF
>TRBV7-9|TRBJ2-5|few|.
TGTGCCAGCAGTTACCGGGACTACCAAGAGACCCAGTACTTC
CASSYRDYQETQYF
>TRBV6-1|TRBJ1-5|many|.
TGTGCCAGCAGCGTCACCGGGATTAGCAATCAGCCCCAGCATTTT
CASSVTGISNQPQHF
>TRBV6-1|TRBJ1-5|many|.
TGTGCCAGCAGGGCCCCTTGGGCCTTTAGCAATCAGCCCCAGCATTTT
CASRAPWAFSNQPQHF
>TRBV7-9|TRBJ2-7|medium-sized|.
TGTGCCAGCAGCTTAGCGCGGGTAAACGAGCAGTACTTC
CASSLARVNEQYF
>TRBV7-6|TRBJ2-7|.|.
TGTGCCAGCAGCATAGCTTACGAGCAGTACTTC
CASSIAYEQYF
>TRBV5-1|TRBJ2-5|many|.
TGCGCCAGCACTCGGGCCGGGAGTGCGTACCAAGAGACCCAGTACTTC
CASTRAGSAYQETQYF
>TRBV24-1|TRBJ2-1|.|.
TGTGCCACCAGTGAGGGATCTGCCCGATCCCACAATGAGCAGTTCTTC
CATSEGSARSHNEQFF
>TRBV28|TRBJ2-1|medium-sized|.
TGTGCCAGCAGTCCCCAACTCAATGAGCAGTTCTTC
CASSPQLNEQFF
>TRBV7-2|TRBJ1-1|.|TRBD1
TGTGCCAGCAGCGCGAACAGGGGAGGGGGGACTGAAGCTTTCTTT
CASSANRGGGTEAFF
>TRBV12-3/TRBV12-4|TRBJ1-1|many|.
TGTGCCAGCAGGTTGCCCCAGGCGGGCAGGGTCACTGAAGCTTTCTTT
CASRLPQAGRVTEAFF
>TRBV28|TRBJ2-5|medium-sized|TRBD1
TGTGCCAGCAGTTCGGGACAGTTGAAAGAGACCCAGTACTTC
CASSSGQLKETQYF
>TRBV7-2|TRBJ1-1|medium-sized|.
TGTGCCAGCAGCCTCTTGCTGGCACAGGGAGCTTTCTTT
CASSLLLAQGAFF
>TRBV28|TRBJ2-7|.|TRBD1
TGTGCCAGCCACAGGACAGGGCACTCCTACGAGCAGTACTTC
CASHRTGHSYEQYF
>TRBV7-4|TRBJ2-1|.|.
TGTGCCAGCAGCTTAATCCTCAGCCCCATTCCGGATGAGCAGTTCTTC
CASSLILSPIPDEQFF
>TRBV5-1|TRBJ2-2|.|.
TGCGCCAGCAGCTTGGTGGTAGACAGGATGGGACCATCCGGGGAGCTGTTTTTT
CASSLVVDRMGPSGELFF
>TRBV7-2|TRBJ2-7|medium-sized|TRBD2
TGTGCCAGCAGCTTAGGGCTAGCGGGAGGGTTGGACGAGCAGTACTTC
CASSLGLAGGLDEQYF
>TRBV6-1|TRBJ2-3|.|TRBD2
TGTGCCAGCAGGAGACTAGCGGTGAGCACAGATACGCAGTATTTT
CASRRLAVSTDTQYF
>TRBV7-3|TRBJ2-5|few|TRBD2
TGTGCCAGCAGCACCTCCGGCGGGACTAGCGGGGGGGCTTTGAATGAGCAGTACTTC
CASSTSGGTSGGALNEQYF
>TRBV7-2|TRBJ2-7|.|TRBD2
TGTGCCAGCAGCTTGGGACTAGCGGGGGGACGTTACGAGCAGTACTTC
CASSLGLAGGRYEQYF
>TRBV7-8|TRBJ2-3|.|TRBD1
TGTGCCAGCGTGACAGGGTTTACAGATACGCAGTATTTT
CASVTGFTDTQYF
>TRBV5-1|TRBJ2-5|.|TRBD2
TGCGCCAGCAGCCCCCCAAGGACTAGCGGGAACCTCCCAAAAGAGACCCAGTACTTC
CASSPPRTSGNLPKETQYF
>TRBV6-6|TRBJ2-7|once|.
TGTGCCAGCAGTTATCCCCCCCTATACGAGCAGTACTTC
CASSYPPLYEQYF
>TRBV4-2|TRBJ1-2|.|.
TGTGCCAGCAGCCAAGTGGGAGGCCGAGGGCGTTATGGCTACACCTTC
CASSQVGGRGRYGYTF
>TRBV6-1|TRBJ2-7|.|.
TGTGCCAGCAGTGAATTGCCAGGGAGCTCCTACGAGCAGTACTTC
CASSELPGSSYEQYF
>TRBV12-3/TRBV12-4|TRBJ2-2|many|.
TGTGCCAGCAGTTTAAAGGCTTGGTCAGGGATGAACACCGGGGAGCTGTTTTTT
CASSLKAWSGMNTGELFF
>TRBV12-3/TRBV12-4|TRBJ1-5|.|.
TGTGCCAGCAGAGGTTTTGGTGGCAATCAGCCCCAGCATTTT
CASRGFGGNQPQHF
>TRBV27|TRBJ2-1|.|.
TGTGCCAGCAGTTTATTATGGCAGCCCAATGAGCAGTTCTTC
CASSLLWQPNEQFF
>TRBV27|TRBJ1-2|.|TRBD1
TGTGCCAGCAGTTCCCCCGGGACAGCTAACTATGGCTACACCTTC
CASSSPGTANYGYTF
>TRBV5-8|TRBJ2-3|.|.
TGTGCCAGCAGCCCCCCCGGGGGCAGGAACACAGATACGCAGTATTTT
CASSPPGGRNTDTQYF
>TRBV7-9|TRBJ2-1|large|TRBD1
TGTGCCAGCAGCTCTGGGACAGGGATCTACAATGAGCAGTTCTTC
CASSSGTGIYNEQFF
>TRBV7-6|TRBJ2-3|.|TRBD2
TGTGCCAGCAGCTCCCCTGGGGCCCTAGCGGGAGGTGCAGATACGCAGTATTTT
CASSSPGALAGGADTQYF
>TRBV24-1|TRBJ2-5|.|.
TGTGCCACCAGCCGAGGGGGGGCGTACCGAGAGACCCAGTACTTC
CATSRGGAYRETQYF
>TRBV7-9|TRBJ2-1|.|TRBD2
TGTGCCAGCAGCTTGGGACTAGCGGGAGGTTCCAATGAGCAGTTCTTC
CASSLGLAGGSNEQFF
>TRBV6-6|TRBJ1-2|.|.
TGTGCCAGCAGTGGCGGGCGTGGCTATGGCTACACCTTC
CASSGGRGYGYTF
>TRBV7-8|TRBJ2-1|.|.
TGTGCCAGCAACCGACTGGACTCCCGAGATGAGCAGTTCTTC
CASNRLDSRDEQFF
>TRBV7-6|TRBJ2-5|.|.
TGTGCCAGCAGCTTAGGACAGATGGAGACCCAGTACTTC
CASSLGQMETQYF
>TRBV7-2|TRBJ2-5|.|TRBD1
TGTGCCAGCAGCATGGGACAGGGGTTTCGAGAGACCCAGTACTTC
CASSMGQGFRETQYF